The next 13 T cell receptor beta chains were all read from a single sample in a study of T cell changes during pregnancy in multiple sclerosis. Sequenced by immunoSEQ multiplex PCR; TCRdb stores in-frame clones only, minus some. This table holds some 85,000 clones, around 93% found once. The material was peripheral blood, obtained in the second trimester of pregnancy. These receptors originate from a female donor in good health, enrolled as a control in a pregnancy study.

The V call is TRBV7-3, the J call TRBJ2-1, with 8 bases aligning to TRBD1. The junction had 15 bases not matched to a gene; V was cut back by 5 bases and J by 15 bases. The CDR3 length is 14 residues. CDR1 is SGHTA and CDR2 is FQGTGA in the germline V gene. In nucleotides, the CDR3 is TGTGCCAGCAGCCCTTCAATCGGGACAGGTCCTCCGTTCTTC. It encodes CASSPSIGTGPPFF. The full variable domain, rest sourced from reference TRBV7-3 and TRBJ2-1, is GAGVSQTPSNKVTEKGKYVELRCDPISGHTALYWYRQSLGQGPEFLIYFQGTGAADDSGLPNDRFFAVRPEGSVSTLKIQRTERGDSAVYLCASSPSIGTGPPFFGPGTRLTVL.

CDR3 sequence reads: CASSLGGLDRGDTGELFF. The CDR3 DNA reads as TGTGCCAGCAGCTTGGGGGGGCTGGACAGGGGAGACACCGGGGAGCTGTTTTTT. The V call is TRBV5-5, the J call TRBJ2-2, with TRBD1 identical over 9 bases. The CDR3 is 18 residues long. Germline V CDR1 and CDR2: SGHKS, YYEKEE (reference sequence). The trim removed 0 bases at V and 3 bases at J, leaving 9 bases unmatched.

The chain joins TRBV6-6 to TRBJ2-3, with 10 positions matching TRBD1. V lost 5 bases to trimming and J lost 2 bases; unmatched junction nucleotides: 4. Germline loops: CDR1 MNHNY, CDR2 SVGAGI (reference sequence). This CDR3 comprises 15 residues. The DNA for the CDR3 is TGTGCCAGCAGTCTGGGACAGGGGCACACAGATACGCAGTATTTT. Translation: CASSLGQGHTDTQYF.

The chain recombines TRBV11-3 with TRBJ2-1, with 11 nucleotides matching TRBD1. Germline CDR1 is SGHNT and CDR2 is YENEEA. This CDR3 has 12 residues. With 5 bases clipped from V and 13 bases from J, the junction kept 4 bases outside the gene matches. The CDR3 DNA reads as TGTGCCAGCAGCCTAAGGACAGGGGGCCAGTTCTTC. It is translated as CASSLRTGGQFF.

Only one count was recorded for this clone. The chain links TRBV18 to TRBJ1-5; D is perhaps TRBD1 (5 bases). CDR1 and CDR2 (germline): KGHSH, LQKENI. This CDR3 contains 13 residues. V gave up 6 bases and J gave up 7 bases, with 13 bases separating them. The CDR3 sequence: CASSAGILQPQHF. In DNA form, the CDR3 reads TGTGCCAGCTCTGCAGGGATTTTACAGCCCCAGCATTTT.

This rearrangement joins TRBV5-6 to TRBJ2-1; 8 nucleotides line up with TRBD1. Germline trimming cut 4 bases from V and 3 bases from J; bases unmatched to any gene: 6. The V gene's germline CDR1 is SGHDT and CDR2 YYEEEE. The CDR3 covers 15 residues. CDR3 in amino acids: CASSLGTGHYNEQFF. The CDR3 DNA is TGTGCCAGCAGCCTGGGGACAGGCCACTACAATGAGCAGTTCTTC.

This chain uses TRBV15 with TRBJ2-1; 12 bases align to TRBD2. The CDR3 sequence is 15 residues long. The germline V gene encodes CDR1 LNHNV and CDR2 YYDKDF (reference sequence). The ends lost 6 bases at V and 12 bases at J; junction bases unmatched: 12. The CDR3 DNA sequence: TGTGCCACCAGTACCCCGGGACTAGCGGGCGGGGGGCAGTTCTTC. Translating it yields CATSTPGLAGGGQFF.

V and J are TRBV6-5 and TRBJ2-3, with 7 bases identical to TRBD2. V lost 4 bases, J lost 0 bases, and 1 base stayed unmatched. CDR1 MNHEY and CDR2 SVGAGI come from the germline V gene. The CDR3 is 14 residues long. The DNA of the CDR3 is TGTGCCAGCAGTTTCGGGGGGAGCACAGATACGCAGTATTTT. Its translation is CASSFGGSTDTQYF.

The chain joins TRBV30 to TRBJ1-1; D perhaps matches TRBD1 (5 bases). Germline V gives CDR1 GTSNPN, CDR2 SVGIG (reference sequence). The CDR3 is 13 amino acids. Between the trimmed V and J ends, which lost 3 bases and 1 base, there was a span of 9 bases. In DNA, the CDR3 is TGTGCCTGGAGAGAAGACAGGAACACTGAAGCTTTCTTT. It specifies CAWREDRNTEAFF.

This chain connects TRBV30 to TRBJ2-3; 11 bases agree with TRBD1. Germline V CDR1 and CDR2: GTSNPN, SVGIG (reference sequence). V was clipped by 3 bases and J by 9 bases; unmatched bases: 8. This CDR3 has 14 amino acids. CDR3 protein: CAWRGTGGQETQYF. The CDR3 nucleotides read TGTGCCTGGAGGGGGACAGGGGGTCAGGAAACGCAGTATTTT.

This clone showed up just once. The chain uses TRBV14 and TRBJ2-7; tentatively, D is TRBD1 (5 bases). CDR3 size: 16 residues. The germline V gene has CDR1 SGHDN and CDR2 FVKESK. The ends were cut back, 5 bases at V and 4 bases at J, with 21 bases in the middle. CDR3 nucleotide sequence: TGTGCCAGCAGCTGGGGCGACACCTTCCCCTCATACGAGCAGTACTTC. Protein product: CASSWGDTFPSYEQYF.

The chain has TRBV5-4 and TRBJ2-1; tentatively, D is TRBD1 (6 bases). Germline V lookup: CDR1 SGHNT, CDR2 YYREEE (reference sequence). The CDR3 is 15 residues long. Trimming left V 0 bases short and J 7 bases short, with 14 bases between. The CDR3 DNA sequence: TGTGCCAGCAGCTTGGATACAGGGTACGGGAATGAGCAGTTCTTC. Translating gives CASSLDTGYGNEQFF.

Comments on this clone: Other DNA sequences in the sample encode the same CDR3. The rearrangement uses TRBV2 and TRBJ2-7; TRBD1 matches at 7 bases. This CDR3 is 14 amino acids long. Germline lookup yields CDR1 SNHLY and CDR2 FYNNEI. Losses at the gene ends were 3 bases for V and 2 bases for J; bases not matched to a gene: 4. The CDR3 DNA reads TGTGCCAGCAGTGAGTTAGACAGGGCCTACGAGCAGTACTTC. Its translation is CASSELDRAYEQYF.